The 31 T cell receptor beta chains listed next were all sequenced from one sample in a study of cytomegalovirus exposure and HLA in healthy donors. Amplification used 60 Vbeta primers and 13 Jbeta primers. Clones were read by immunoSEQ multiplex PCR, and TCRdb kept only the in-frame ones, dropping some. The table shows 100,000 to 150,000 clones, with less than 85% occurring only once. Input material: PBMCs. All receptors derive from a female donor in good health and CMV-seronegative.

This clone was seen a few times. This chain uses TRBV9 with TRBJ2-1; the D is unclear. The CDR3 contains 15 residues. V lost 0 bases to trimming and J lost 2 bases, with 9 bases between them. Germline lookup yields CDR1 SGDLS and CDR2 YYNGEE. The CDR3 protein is CASSVGASTYNEQFF. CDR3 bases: TGTGCCAGCAGCGTAGGGGCCTCTACCTACAATGAGCAGTTCTTC.

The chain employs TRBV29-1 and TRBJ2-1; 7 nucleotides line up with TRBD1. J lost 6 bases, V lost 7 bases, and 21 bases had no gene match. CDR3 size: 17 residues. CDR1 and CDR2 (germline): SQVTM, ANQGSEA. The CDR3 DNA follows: TGCAGCGATCACAGGGGAGTGGGAGCCCTTACGGGCAATGAGCAGTTCTTC. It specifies CSDHRGVGALTGNEQFF.

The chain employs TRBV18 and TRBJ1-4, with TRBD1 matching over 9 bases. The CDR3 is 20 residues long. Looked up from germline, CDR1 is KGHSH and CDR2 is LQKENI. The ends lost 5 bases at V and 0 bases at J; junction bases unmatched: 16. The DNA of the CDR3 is TGTGCCAGCTCATCGAATCCGGGACAGGGTCTGATTGCAACTAATGAAAAACTGTTTTTT. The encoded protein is CASSSNPGQGLIATNEKLFF.

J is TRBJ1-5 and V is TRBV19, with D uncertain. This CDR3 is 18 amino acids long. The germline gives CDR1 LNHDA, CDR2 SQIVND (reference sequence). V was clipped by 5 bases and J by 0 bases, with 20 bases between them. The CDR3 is CASSVRQANTYSNQPQHF. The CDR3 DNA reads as TGTGCCAGTAGTGTCCGGCAGGCCAATACCTATAGCAATCAGCCCCAGCATTTT.

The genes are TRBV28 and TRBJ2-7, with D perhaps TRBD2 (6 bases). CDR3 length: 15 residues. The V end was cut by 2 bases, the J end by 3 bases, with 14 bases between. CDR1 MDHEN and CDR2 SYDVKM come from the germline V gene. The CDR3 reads CASSLIGGGNYEQYF. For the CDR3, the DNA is TGTGCCAGCAGTTTAATTGGTGGGGGGAACTACGAGCAGTACTTC.

This chain's CDR3 is CASSVGTRAYEQYF. The CDR3 DNA sequence: TGTGCCAGCAGTGTTGGGACTAGGGCCTACGAGCAGTACTTC. The chain links TRBV27 to TRBJ2-7; 8 nucleotides agree with TRBD2. J gave up 2 bases and V 5 bases, and 5 bases lay outside the gene matches. This CDR3 has 14 amino acids. In germline, CDR1 is MNHEY, CDR2 SMNVEV (reference sequence).

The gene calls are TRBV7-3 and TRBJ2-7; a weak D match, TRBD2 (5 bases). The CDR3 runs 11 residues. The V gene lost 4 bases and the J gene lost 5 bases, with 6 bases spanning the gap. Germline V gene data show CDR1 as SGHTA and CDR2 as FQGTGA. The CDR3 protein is CASSSGDEQYF. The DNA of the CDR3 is TGTGCCAGCAGCTCCGGGGACGAGCAGTACTTC.

The DNA of the CDR3 is TGTGCCAGCAGCATCCCGGGACAGGGGTACGATACCGGGGAGCTGTTTTTT. This sequence encodes CASSIPGQGYDTGELFF. V gene TRBV5-4 combines with J gene TRBJ2-2, with 10 bases matching TRBD1. CDR3 length equals 17 residues. The V gene's germline CDR1 is SGHNT and CDR2 YYREEE (reference sequence). V lost 4 bases and J lost 5; bases outside the gene matches: 11.

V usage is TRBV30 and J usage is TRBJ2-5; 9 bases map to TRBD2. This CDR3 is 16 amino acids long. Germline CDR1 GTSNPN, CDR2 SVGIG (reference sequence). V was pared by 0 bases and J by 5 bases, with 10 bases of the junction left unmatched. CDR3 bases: TGTGCCTGGAGTGTCTATGCTAGCGGGAATGTTGAGACCCAGTACTTC. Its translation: CAWSVYASGNVETQYF.

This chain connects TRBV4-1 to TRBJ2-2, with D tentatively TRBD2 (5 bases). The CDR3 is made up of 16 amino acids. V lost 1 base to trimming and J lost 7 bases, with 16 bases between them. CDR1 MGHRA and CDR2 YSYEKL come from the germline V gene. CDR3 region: CASSQVLRLSIGELFF. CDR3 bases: TGCGCCAGCAGCCAAGTCTTACGACTATCCATCGGGGAGCTGTTTTTT.

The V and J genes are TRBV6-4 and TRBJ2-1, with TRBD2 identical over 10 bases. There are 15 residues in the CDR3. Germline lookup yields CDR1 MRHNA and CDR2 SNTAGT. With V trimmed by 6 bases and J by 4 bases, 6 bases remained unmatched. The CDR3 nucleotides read TGTGCCAGCAGCCCTCGGACTAGCGGTTACAATGAGCAGTTCTTC. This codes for CASSPRTSGYNEQFF.

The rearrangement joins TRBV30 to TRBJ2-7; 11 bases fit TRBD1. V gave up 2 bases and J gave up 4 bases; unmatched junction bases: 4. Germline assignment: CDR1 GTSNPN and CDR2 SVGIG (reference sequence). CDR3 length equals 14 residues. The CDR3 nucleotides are TGTGCCTGGAGTCCCGGGACAGGGGGTTACGAGCAGTACTTC. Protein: CAWSPGTGGYEQYF.

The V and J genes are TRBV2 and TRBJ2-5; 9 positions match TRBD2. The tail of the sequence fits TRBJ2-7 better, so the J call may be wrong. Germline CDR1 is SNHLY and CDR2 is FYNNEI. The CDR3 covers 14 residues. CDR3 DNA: TGTGCCAGCAGTGGTATTAGCGGGAGAAGCGAGCAGTACTTC. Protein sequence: CASSGISGRSEQYF.

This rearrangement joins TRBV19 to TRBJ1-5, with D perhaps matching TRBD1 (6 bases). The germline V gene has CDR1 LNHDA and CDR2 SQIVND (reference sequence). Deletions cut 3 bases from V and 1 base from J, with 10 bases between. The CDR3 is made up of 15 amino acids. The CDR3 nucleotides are TGTGCCAGTAGTATCACAGGGTACAGCAATCAGCCCCAGCATTTT. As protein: CASSITGYSNQPQHF.

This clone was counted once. The CDR3 region is CASSLDRVRTEAFF. DNA of the CDR3: TGTGCCAGCAGCTTAGACAGGGTCAGGACTGAAGCTTTCTTT. The chain uses TRBV11-2 and TRBJ1-1, with D possibly TRBD1 on 5 matching bases. The germline V and J ends were trimmed by 0 bases and 5 bases, with 10 bases remaining between them. CDR3 size: 14 residues. In germline, CDR1 is SGHAT, CDR2 FQNNGV.

DNA of the CDR3: TGTGCCAGCAGTTACTCGTCAGGGAGGTATCAGCCCCAGCATTTT. Its translation is CASSYSSGRYQPQHF. The chain carries TRBV6-5 and TRBJ1-5; weak D call: TRBD1 (5 bases). In germline, CDR1 is MNHEY, CDR2 SVGAGI. The CDR3 is 15 residues long. The V gene lost 0 bases and the J gene lost 5 bases, with 11 bases spanning the gap.

In DNA form, the CDR3 reads TGTGCCAGCAGTGGCCTAGTGATGAACACTGAAGCTTTCTTT. It yields the protein CASSGLVMNTEAFF. The J gene is TRBJ1-1, the V gene TRBV2; D remains unclear. Germline V gene sequence: CDR1 SNHLY, CDR2 FYNNEI. The CDR3 contains 14 residues. The ends were cut back, 4 bases at V and 0 bases at J, with 9 bases in the middle.

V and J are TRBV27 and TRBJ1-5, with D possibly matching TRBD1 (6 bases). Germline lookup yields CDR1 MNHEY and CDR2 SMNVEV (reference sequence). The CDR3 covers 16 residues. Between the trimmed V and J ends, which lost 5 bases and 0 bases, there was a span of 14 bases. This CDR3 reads CASSPQDRTSNQPQHF. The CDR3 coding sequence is TGTGCCAGCAGTCCCCAGGACAGAACTAGCAATCAGCCCCAGCATTTT.

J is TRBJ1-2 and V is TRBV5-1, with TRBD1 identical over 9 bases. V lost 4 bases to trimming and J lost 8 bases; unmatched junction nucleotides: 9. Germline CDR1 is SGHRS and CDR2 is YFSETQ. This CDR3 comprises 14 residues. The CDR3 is CASSASGQGDGYTF. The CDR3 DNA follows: TGCGCCAGCAGCGCCTCGGGACAGGGCGACGGCTACACCTTC.

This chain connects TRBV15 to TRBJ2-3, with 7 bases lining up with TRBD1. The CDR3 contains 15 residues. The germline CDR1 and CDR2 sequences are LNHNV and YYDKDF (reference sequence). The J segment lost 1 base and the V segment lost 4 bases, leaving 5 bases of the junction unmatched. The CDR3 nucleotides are TGTGCCACCAGCACACGACAGGGCCGCACAGATACGCAGTATTTT. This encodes CATSTRQGRTDTQYF.

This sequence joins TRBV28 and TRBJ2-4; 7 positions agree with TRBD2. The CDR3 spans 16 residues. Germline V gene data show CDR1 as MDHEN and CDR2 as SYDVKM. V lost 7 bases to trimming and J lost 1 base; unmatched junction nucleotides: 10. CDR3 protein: CASTWGYSGAKNIQYF. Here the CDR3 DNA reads TGTGCCAGCACGTGGGGGTATAGCGGGGCCAAAAACATTCAGTACTTC.

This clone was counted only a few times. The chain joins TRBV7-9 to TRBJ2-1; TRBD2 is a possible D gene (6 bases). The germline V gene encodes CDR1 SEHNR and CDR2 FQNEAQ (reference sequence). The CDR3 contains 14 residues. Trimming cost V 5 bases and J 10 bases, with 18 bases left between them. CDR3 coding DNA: TGTGCCAGCAGCACCAGACTAGAGCGTTCGGAGCAGTTCTTC. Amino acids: CASSTRLERSEQFF.

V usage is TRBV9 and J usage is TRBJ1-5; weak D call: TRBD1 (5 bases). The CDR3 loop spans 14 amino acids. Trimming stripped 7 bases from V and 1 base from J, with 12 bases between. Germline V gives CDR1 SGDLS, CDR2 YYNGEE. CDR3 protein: CASGAGVSNQPQHF. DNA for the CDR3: TGTGCCAGCGGTGCGGGGGTCAGCAATCAGCCCCAGCATTTT.

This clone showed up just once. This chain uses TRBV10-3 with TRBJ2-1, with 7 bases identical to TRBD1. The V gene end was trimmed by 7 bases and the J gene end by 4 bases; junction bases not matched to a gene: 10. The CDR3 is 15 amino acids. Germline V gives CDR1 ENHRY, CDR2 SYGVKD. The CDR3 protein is CAITTGDPLYNEQFF. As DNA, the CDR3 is TGTGCCATCACAACAGGGGACCCCTTATACAATGAGCAGTTCTTC.

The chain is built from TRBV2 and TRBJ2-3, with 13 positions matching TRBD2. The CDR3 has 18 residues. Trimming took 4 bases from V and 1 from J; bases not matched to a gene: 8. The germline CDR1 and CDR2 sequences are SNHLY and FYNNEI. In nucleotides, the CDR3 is TGTGCCAGCAGTGGTTTACCGGGACTAGCGGGGCGCACAGATACGCAGTATTTT. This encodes CASSGLPGLAGRTDTQYF.

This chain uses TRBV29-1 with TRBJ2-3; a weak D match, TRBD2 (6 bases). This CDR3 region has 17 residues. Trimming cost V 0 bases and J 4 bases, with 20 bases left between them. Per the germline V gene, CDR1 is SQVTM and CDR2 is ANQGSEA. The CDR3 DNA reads TGCAGCGTTGAAGATTGGGGGAAGGAGGGTTTGGCAGATACGCAGTATTTT. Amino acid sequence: CSVEDWGKEGLADTQYF.

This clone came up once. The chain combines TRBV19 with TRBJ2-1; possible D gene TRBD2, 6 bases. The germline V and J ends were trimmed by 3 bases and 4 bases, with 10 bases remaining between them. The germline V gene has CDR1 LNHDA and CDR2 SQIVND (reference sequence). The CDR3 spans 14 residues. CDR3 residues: CASSILASYNEQFF. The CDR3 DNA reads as TGTGCCAGTAGTATTCTAGCGAGTTACAATGAGCAGTTCTTC.

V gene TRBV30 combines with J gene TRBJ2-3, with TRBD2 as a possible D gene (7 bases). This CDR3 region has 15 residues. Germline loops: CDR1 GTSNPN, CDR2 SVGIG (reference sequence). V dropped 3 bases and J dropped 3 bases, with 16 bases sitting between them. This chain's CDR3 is CAWSQGEGVTDTQYF. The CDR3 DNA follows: TGTGCCTGGAGCCAAGGGGAGGGGGTGACAGATACGCAGTATTTT.

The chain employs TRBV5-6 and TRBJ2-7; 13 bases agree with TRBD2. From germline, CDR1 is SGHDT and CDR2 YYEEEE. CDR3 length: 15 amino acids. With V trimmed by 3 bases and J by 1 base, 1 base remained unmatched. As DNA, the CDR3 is TGTGCCAGCAGCTGGACTAGCGGGAGTTCCTACGAGCAGTACTTC. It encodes CASSWTSGSSYEQYF. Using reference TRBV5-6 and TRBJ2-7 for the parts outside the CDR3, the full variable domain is DAGVTQSPTHLIKTRGQQVTLRCSPKSGHDTVSWYQQALGQGPQFIFQYYEEEERQRGNFPDRFSGHQFPNYSSELNVNALLLGDSALYLCASSWTSGSSYEQYFGPGTRLTVT.

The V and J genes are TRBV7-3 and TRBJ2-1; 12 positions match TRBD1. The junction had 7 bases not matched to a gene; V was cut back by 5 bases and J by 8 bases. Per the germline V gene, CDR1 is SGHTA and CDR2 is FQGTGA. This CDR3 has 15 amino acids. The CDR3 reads CASSPGTGGIDEQFF. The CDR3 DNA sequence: TGTGCCAGCAGCCCAGGGACAGGGGGCATCGATGAGCAGTTCTTC.

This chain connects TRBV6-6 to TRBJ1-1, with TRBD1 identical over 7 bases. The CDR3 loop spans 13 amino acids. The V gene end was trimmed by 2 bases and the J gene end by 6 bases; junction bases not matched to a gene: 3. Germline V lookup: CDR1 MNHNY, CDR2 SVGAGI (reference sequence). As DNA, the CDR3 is TGTGCCAGCAGTTACGACAGGGACGCTGAAGCTTTCTTT. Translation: CASSYDRDAEAFF.